A single sample gave rise to the 2 T cell receptor beta chains below, sequenced in a study of T cell responses to AZD1222 COVID-19 vaccine. Assay used: immunoSEQ multiplex PCR; TCRdb lists only in-frame clones, some missing. The top ten clones hold roughly 5.6% of a sample with 140,000 to 150,000 clones, roughly 89% of them seen once. This sample comprised peripheral blood, obtained on day 0 of AZD1222 vaccination. The receptors were gathered from an adult in good health.

The gene calls are TRBV19 and TRBJ1-6; D uncertain. Trimming left V 3 bases short and J 7 bases short, with 10 bases between. The CDR3 covers 14 residues. Germline V CDR1 and CDR2: LNHDA, SQIVND (reference sequence). The CDR3 nucleotides are TGTGCCAGTAGTATGACCGGAACCAATTCACCCCTCCACTTT. Translation: CASSMTGTNSPLHF.

The chain is built from TRBV7-2 and TRBJ2-1; no firm D call. The CDR3 is 16 amino acids. Germline V gives CDR1 SGHTA, CDR2 FQGNSA. V lost 1 base and J 0 bases, leaving 10 bases between the germline ends. The DNA of the CDR3 is TGTGCCAGCAGCTTAGATCGAGCGTACTCCTACAATGAGCAGTTCTTC. Translating gives CASSLDRAYSYNEQFF.